This note documents a single T cell receptor (beta chain) sequence. Its antigen is not identified. Germline CDR1 reads GTSNPN; CDR2 reads SVGIG (reference sequence). Trimming removed 2 bases at V and 8 bases at J, with 9 bases between. The CDR3 runs 11 residues. The record originates from a study of OX40 agonist ivuxolimab in advanced cancers. In the study overall: The group had a mean age of around 64 years, ranged from about 20 to 85, and was approximately 81% male. Past anti-PD-1, anti-PD-L1 or anti-CTLA-4 therapy was accepted, and 30% to 50% had received some. Study-wide points: Also showing low normalized T-cell clonal expansion were some of the nonresponders.

Clones were sequenced by immunoSEQ multiplex PCR, and TCRdb holds only the in-frame ones, with some missing. The table records tens of thousands of clones, approximately 81% of them present only once. Sequencing used CD4+ or CD8+ T cells sorted from blood, obtained in a trial of the OX40 agonist ivuxolimab. The chain is built from TRBV30 and TRBJ1-2; D is perhaps TRBD1 (6 bases). The clonotype originates from an adult with an advanced solid tumor such as melanoma, head and neck, liver or kidney cancer. As DNA, the CDR3 is TGTGCCTGGAGTAAGGGGGTAGGCTACACCTTC. Its protein is CAWSKGVGYTF.